This is a list of T cell receptor beta chains from one sample in a study of cytomegalovirus exposure and HLA in healthy donors. The protocol was immunoSEQ multiplex PCR, while the TCRdb copy is restricted to in-frame clones and leaves out a portion. Its table records 70,000 to 75,000 clones. Sequenced material: PBMCs. The receptors come from a female donor in good health and CMV-seropositive. CDR3s include the opening cysteine and the closing phenylalanine or tryptophan. The order of the fields is J gene, D gene, V gene, CDR3 protein, CDR3 DNA. A D gene is named only where the DNA matches it firmly.

TRBJ2-3 - TRBV4-3 CASSQDQRGDTQYF TGCGCCAGCAGCCAAGATCAGAGGGGGGATACGCAGTATTTT
TRBJ1-1 - TRBV29-1 CSVEEQVNTEAFF TGCAGCGTTGAGGAACAGGTGAACACTGAAGCTTTCTTT
TRBJ2-1 TRBD2 TRBV5-1 CASSPLRGTSDYNEQFF TGCGCCAGCAGCCCTCTGCGCGGGACTAGCGATTACAATGAGCAGTTCTTC
TRBJ2-1 TRBD1 TRBV29-1 CTVGTGGANNEQFF TGCACCGTCGGGACAGGGGGCGCGAACAATGAGCAGTTCTTC
TRBJ2-7 - TRBV7-6 CASSVEDSILYEQYF TGTGCCAGCAGCGTAGAGGACAGCATATTATACGAGCAGTACTTC
TRBJ2-3 TRBD2 TRBV18 CASSTQLAPSNTDTQYF TGTGCCAGCTCAACCCAACTAGCGCCGAGCAACACAGATACGCAGTATTTT
TRBJ2-3 TRBD1 TRBV7-9 CASSRTGISTDTQYF TGTGCCAGCAGCCGGACAGGGATAAGCACAGATACGCAGTATTTT
TRBJ1-6 - TRBV4-1 CASQRSPNSPLHF TGCGCCAGCCAGCGGTCCCCCAATTCACCCCTCCACTTT
TRBJ2-5 - TRBV14 CASSQGLMYQETQYF TGTGCCAGCAGCCAGGGACTGATGTACCAAGAGACCCAGTACTTC
TRBJ1-6 - TRBV18 CASSPGSEGSPLHF TGTGCCAGCTCCCCAGGATCCGAGGGTTCACCCCTCCACTTT
TRBJ2-2 - TRBV13 CASRSSGGELFF TGTGCCAGCAGATCATCCGGCGGGGAGCTGTTTTTT
TRBJ2-5 TRBD2 TRBV4-1 CASSHEPGLAGGREAKTQYF TGCGCCAGCAGCCACGAGCCGGGACTAGCGGGAGGCCGAGAAGCGAAGACCCAGTACTTC
TRBJ2-1 TRBD2 TRBV4-2 CASSLRLAGGFNEQFF TGTGCCAGCAGCCTGAGACTAGCGGGAGGTTTCAATGAGCAGTTCTTC
TRBJ2-7 TRBD1 TRBV28 CASSTGQVVYEQYF TGTGCCAGCAGTACGGGACAGGTGGTGTACGAGCAGTACTTC
TRBJ2-7 - TRBV7-9 CASSLSSPPYEQYF TGTGCCAGCAGCTTAAGCTCCCCTCCCTACGAGCAGTACTTC
TRBJ2-6 - TRBV4-2 CASSRGRASGANVLTF TGTGCCAGCAGCCGGGGCCGTGCCTCTGGGGCCAACGTCCTGACTTTC
TRBJ1-1 TRBD1 TRBV6-5 CASRQGQGPVAEAFF TGTGCCAGCAGACAAGGACAGGGGCCTGTAGCTGAAGCTTTCTTT
TRBJ2-3 TRBD2 TRBV18 CASSPRLAGGRDTQYF TGTGCCAGCTCACCCCGACTAGCGGGGGGGCGTGATACGCAGTATTTT
TRBJ1-2 - TRBV6-6 CASSRTVDYNYGYTF TGTGCCAGCAGTCGGACTGTCGATTATAACTATGGCTACACCTTC
TRBJ2-7 TRBD1 TRBV7-6 CASSDRLGRGTYEQYF TGTGCCAGCAGCGATCGATTGGGCAGGGGGACCTACGAGCAGTACTTC
TRBJ2-3 TRBD1 TRBV6-5 CASSYTTGADTQYF TGTGCCAGCAGTTACACAACAGGGGCCGATACGCAGTATTTT
TRBJ1-1 TRBD1 TRBV7-2 CASSLAGGKAFF TGTGCCAGCAGCTTAGCAGGGGGCAAAGCTTTCTTT
TRBJ2-7 TRBD1 TRBV27 CASSRQGIYEQYF TGTGCCAGCAGTCGACAGGGAATCTACGAGCAGTACTTC
TRBJ2-2 - TRBV7-9 CASSYQGQHPGELFF TGTGCCAGCAGCTATCAGGGGCAACACCCCGGGGAGCTGTTTTTT
TRBJ2-7 TRBD2 TRBV6-1 CASSSGNGEQYF TGTGCCAGCAGTAGCGGGAATGGCGAGCAGTACTTC
TRBJ2-7 - TRBV2 CASSEFDYSYEQYF TGTGCCAGCAGTGAATTCGACTACTCCTACGAGCAGTACTTC
TRBJ2-7 TRBD2 TRBV19 CASSMVLAGTYEQYF TGTGCCAGTAGTATGGTGCTAGCGGGCACCTACGAGCAGTACTTC
TRBJ2-5 - TRBV10-3 CAISVTGQETQYF TGTGCCATCAGTGTGACCGGGCAAGAGACCCAGTACTTC
TRBJ2-3 - TRBV7-9 CASSPRGVTDTQYF TGTGCCAGCAGCCCCCGGGGAGTCACAGATACGCAGTATTTT
TRBJ2-5 TRBD1 TRBV5-1 CASSFDRVKETQYF TGCGCCAGCAGCTTCGACAGGGTTAAAGAGACCCAGTACTTC
TRBJ1-2 - TRBV5-1 CASSLGGYGYTF TGCGCCAGCAGCTTGGGAGGGTATGGCTACACCTTC
TRBJ1-2 - TRBV7-9 CASSRERYGYTF TGTGCCAGCTCCCGGGAGCGCTATGGCTACACCTTC
TRBJ1-2 TRBD1 TRBV9 CASSARDRDNYGYTF TGTGCCAGCAGCGCACGGGACAGGGATAACTATGGCTACACCTTC
TRBJ1-1 - TRBV6-5 CASSYLGLPMNTEAFF TGTGCCAGCAGTTACTTGGGACTGCCCATGAACACTGAAGCTTTCTTT
TRBJ2-7 - TRBV7-2 CASSLNRYYEQYF TGTGCCAGCAGCTTAAACAGATACTACGAGCAGTACTTC
TRBJ1-2 - TRBV7-9 CASSVGSAGDGYTF TGTGCCAGCAGCGTAGGAAGCGCTGGCGATGGCTACACCTTC
TRBJ2-5 - TRBV9 CASSAGDWAVQETQYF TGTGCCAGCAGCGCGGGGGATTGGGCAGTCCAAGAGACCCAGTACTTC
TRBJ1-1 - TRBV7-9 CASSSQGFEAFF TGTGCCAGCAGCTCACAGGGTTTTGAAGCTTTCTTT
TRBJ1-5 - TRBV28 CASSLDSSNQPQHF TGTGCCAGCAGTTTAGACAGTAGCAATCAGCCCCAGCATTTT
TRBJ2-7 TRBD2 TRBV7-7 CASSLASGPSYEQYF TGTGCTAGCAGCTTGGCTAGCGGGCCCTCCTACGAGCAGTACTTC
TRBJ2-7 TRBD2 TRBV19 CASGTSGRISEQYF TGTGCCAGCGGGACTAGCGGGAGAATAAGCGAGCAGTACTTC
TRBJ2-7 TRBD2 TRBV11-3 CASSLARYSLAGESYEQYF TGTGCCAGCAGCTTAGCCCGATATTCACTAGCGGGGGAATCCTACGAGCAGTACTTC
TRBJ2-3 TRBD2 TRBV18 CASSPPGLAGGTDTQYF TGTGCCAGCTCACCACCGGGACTAGCGGGGGGGACAGATACGCAGTATTTT
TRBJ1-5 - TRBV18 CASSREGGQPQHF TGTGCCAGCTCACGGGAAGGGGGTCAGCCCCAGCATTTT
TRBJ2-5 TRBD2 TRBV7-9 CASSLVAGGPPLQETQYF TGTGCCAGCAGCTTAGTAGCGGGGGGGCCTCCGCTACAGGAGACCCAGTACTTC
TRBJ2-7 TRBD1 TRBV7-2 CASSSQGDATEQYF TGTGCCAGCAGCTCCCAGGGGGATGCCACCGAGCAGTACTTC
TRBJ2-5 - TRBV6-5 CASSYGRGQETQYF TGTGCCAGCAGTTACGGGCGGGGCCAAGAGACCCAGTACTTC
TRBJ2-7 TRBD2 TRBV4-1 CASSQVLKTSAYEQYF TGCGCCAGCAGCCAAGTGCTAAAGACTAGCGCCTACGAGCAGTACTTC
TRBJ2-3 TRBD2 TRBV6-5 CASRGLAGVSDTQYF TGTGCCAGCAGGGGACTAGCGGGAGTGTCAGATACGCAGTATTTT